The T cell receptor (beta chain) under discussion was sequenced for a study of cytomegalovirus exposure and HLA in healthy donors. As concerns this clone: What it binds is not known.

Regarding donors, all were healthy bone marrow donors. The PCR had 60 Vbeta and 13 Jbeta primers. Libraries were prepared by immunoSEQ multiplex PCR; TCRdb keeps only in-frame clonotypes and omits some of them. The table has 90,000 to 140,000 clones, less than 85% seen once. Per germline, CDR1 SGHNT and CDR2 YYREEE (reference sequence). CDR3 length equals 14 residues. The ends lost 5 bases at V and 5 bases at J; junction bases unmatched: 9. Study findings and constraints: Cytomegalovirus-associated TCR beta chains were listed, numbering roughly 150. Relative to equally common others, HLA-associated TCR beta chains showed greater clonal expansion in a later analysis.

Sequences were obtained from PBMCs. The sequence came from a man aged 35-49 years in good health and CMV-seropositive. V is TRBV5-4 and J is TRBJ2-5; 7 positions match TRBD2. The CDR3 DNA is TGTGCCAGCAGTCCCGGACTAGTGTTGGAGACCCAGTACTTC. Translated: CASSPGLVLETQYF. The complete variable domain, with remaining parts taken from reference TRBV5-4 and TRBJ2-5, reads ETGVTQSPTHLIKTRGQQVTLRCSSQSGHNTVSWYQQALGQGPQFIFQYYREEENGRGNFPPRFSGLQFPNYSSELNVNALELDDSALYLCASSPGLVLETQYFGPGTRLLVL.